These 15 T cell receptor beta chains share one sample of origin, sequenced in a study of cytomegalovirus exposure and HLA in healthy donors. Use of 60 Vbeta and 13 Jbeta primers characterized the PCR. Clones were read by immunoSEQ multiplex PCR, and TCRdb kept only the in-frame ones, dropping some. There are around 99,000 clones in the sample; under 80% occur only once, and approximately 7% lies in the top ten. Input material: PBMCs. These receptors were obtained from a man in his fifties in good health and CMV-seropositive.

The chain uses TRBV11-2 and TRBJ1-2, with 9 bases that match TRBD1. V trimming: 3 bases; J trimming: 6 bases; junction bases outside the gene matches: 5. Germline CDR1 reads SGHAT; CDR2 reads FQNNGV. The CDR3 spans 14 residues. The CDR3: CASSLGDRADGYTF. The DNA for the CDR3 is TGTGCCAGCAGCTTGGGGGACAGGGCCGATGGCTACACCTTC.

CDR3 sequence reads: CACSREQFF. CDR3 in DNA: TGTGCCTGTAGCCGGGAGCAGTTCTTC. The chain employs TRBV30 and TRBJ2-1, with D unresolved. Trimming took 6 bases from V and 10 from J, leaving 7 bases between them. CDR1 is GTSNPN, CDR2 SVGIG, per germline (reference sequence). This CDR3 region has 9 residues.

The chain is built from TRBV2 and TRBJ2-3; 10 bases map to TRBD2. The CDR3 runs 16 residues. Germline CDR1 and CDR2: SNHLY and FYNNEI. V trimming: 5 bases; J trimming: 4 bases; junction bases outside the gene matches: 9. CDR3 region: CASSKTSGWSPDTQYF. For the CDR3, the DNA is TGTGCCAGCAGTAAGACTAGCGGGTGGAGCCCAGATACGCAGTATTTT.

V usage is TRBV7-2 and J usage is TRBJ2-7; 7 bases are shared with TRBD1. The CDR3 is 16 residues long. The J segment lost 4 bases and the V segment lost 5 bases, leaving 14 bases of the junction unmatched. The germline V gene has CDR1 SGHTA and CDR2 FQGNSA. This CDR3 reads CASSRGQAVRNYEQYF. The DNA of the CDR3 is TGTGCCAGCAGCCGCGGACAGGCGGTAAGGAATTACGAGCAGTACTTC.

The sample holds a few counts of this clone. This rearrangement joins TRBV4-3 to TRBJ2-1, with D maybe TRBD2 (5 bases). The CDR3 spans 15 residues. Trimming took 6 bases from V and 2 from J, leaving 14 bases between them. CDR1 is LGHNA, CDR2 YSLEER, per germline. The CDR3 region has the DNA TGCGCCAGCAGTATAGGAGGAGGAACCTACAATGAGCAGTTCTTC. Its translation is CASSIGGGTYNEQFF.

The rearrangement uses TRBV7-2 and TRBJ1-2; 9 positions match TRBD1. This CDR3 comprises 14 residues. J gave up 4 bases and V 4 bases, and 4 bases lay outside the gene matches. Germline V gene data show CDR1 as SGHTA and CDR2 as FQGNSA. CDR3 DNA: TGTGCCAGCAGCTCAGGGACAGGGCCCTATGGCTACACCTTC. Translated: CASSSGTGPYGYTF.

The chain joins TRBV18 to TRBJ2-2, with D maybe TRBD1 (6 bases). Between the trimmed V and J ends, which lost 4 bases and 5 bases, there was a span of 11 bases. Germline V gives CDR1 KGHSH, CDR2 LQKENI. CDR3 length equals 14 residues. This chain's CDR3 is CASSRNRDTGELFF. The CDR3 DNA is TGTGCCAGCTCACGGAACAGGGATACCGGGGAGCTGTTTTTT. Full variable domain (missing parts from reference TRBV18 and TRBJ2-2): NAGVMQNPRHLVRRRGQEARLRCSPMKGHSHVYWYRQLPEEGLKFMVYLQKENIIDESGMPKERFSAEFPKEGPSILRIQQVVRGDSAAYFCASSRNRDTGELFFGEGSRLTVL.

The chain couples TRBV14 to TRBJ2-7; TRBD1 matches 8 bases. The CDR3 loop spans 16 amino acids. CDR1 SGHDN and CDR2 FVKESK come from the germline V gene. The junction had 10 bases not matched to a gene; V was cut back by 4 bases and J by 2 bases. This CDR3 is CASSLVRDRRTYEQYF. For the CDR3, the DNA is TGTGCCAGCAGCCTTGTCCGGGACAGGAGGACCTACGAGCAGTACTTC.

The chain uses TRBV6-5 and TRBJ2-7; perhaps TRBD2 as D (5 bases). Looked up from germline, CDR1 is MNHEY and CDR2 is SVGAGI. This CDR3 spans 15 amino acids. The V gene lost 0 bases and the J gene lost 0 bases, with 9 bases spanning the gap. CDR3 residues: CASSYSRATSYEQYF. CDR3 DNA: TGTGCCAGCAGTTACTCGAGGGCCACCTCCTACGAGCAGTACTTC.

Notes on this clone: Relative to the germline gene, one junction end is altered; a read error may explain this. The CDR3: CASSDMGWNSPLNF. The CDR3 bases are TGTGCCAGCAGTGATATGGGCTGGAATTCACCCCTCAACTTT. V gene TRBV2 combines with J gene TRBJ1-6; D gene unclear. Germline CDR1 and CDR2: SNHLY and FYNNEI. The CDR3 is 14 residues long.

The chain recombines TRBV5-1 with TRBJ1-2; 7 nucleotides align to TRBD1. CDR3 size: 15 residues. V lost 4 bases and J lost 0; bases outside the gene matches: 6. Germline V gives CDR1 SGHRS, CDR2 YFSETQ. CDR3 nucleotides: TGCGCCAGCAGCGTGGGACAGCCAACTAACTATGGCTACACCTTC. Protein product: CASSVGQPTNYGYTF.

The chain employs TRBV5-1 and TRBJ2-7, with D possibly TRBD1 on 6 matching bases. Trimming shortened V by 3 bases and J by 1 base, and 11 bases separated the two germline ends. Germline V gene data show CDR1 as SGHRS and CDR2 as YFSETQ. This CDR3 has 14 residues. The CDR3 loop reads CASSSGQRSYEQYF. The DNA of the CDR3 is TGCGCCAGCAGCTCCGGACAGAGATCCTACGAGCAGTACTTC.

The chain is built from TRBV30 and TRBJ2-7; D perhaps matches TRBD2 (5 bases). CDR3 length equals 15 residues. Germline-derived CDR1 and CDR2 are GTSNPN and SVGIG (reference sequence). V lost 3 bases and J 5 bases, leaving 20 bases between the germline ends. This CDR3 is CAWRERSFLTHEQYF. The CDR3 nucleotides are TGTGCCTGGAGGGAGCGGTCCTTCCTGACCCACGAGCAGTACTTC.

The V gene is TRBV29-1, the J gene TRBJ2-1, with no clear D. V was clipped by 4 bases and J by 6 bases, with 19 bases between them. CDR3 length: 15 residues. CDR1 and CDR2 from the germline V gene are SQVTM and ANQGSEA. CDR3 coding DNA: TGCAGCGTTGGACCTGGAGATGTCGAGGCCAATGAGCAGTTCTTC. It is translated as CSVGPGDVEANEQFF.

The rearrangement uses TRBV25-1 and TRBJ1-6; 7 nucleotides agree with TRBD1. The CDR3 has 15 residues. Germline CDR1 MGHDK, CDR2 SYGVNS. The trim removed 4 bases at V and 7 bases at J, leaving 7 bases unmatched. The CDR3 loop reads CASSATGQFNSPLHF. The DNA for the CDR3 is TGTGCCAGCAGTGCCACGGGACAGTTCAATTCACCCCTCCACTTT.